The 17 T cell receptor beta chains below were found in one sample sequenced in a study of T cell responses to AZD1222 COVID-19 vaccine. The assay was immunoSEQ multiplex PCR, and TCRdb's table has in-frame clones only and misses some. The repertoire has 80,000 to 100,000 clones, roughly 91% of them found once; the top ten carry approximately 2.8%. This specimen consisted of peripheral blood, obtained on day 0 of MenACWY control vaccination. The source is an adult in good health.

The genes are TRBV6-5 and TRBJ2-7; D is ambiguous. From germline, CDR1 is MNHEY and CDR2 SVGAGI. This CDR3 spans 16 amino acids. The V end lost 1 base, the J end lost 2 bases, and 15 bases lay between the germline ends. CDR3 protein: CASSYLRTADTYEQYF. DNA of the CDR3: TGTGCCAGCAGTTACTTGCGGACGGCGGATACCTACGAGCAGTACTTC.

The rearrangement links TRBV28 to TRBJ2-7; possibly TRBD1 for D (5 bases). The CDR3 spans 13 residues. Germline CDR1 and CDR2: MDHEN and SYDVKM. Trimming removed 3 bases at V and 2 bases at J, with 8 bases between. The DNA for the CDR3 is TGTGCCAGCAGTTTGGGCAGGGCCTACGAGCAGTACTTC. Encoded protein: CASSLGRAYEQYF. Full variable domain (rest looked up from reference TRBV28 and TRBJ2-7): DVKVTQSSRYLVKRTGEKVFLECVQDMDHENMFWYRQDPGLGLRLIYFSYDVKMKEKGDIPEGYSVSREKKERFSLILESASTNQTSMYLCASSLGRAYEQYFGPGTRLTVT.

The gene calls are TRBV4-1 and TRBJ2-3, with 10 bases lining up with TRBD1. This CDR3 contains 13 residues. Unmatched junction bases numbered 1, after V lost 1 base and J lost 9 bases. Per germline, CDR1 MGHRA and CDR2 YSYEKL. The CDR3 region is CASSQGGQGTQYF. CDR3 DNA: TGCGCCAGCAGCCAAGGGGGACAGGGGACGCAGTATTTT.

The genes are TRBV14 and TRBJ2-1, with no clear D. Germline CDR1 and CDR2: SGHDN and FVKESK. CDR3 size: 13 residues. The V and J ends lost 1 base and 8 bases respectively, with 9 bases between them. The CDR3 here is CASSQVSSDEQFF. CDR3 nucleotide sequence: TGTGCCAGCAGCCAAGTATCGTCTGATGAGCAGTTCTTC.

V usage is TRBV21-1 and J usage is TRBJ2-3. TRBV21-1 is reported as a pseudogene. CDR3 length: 14 amino acids. CDR3 DNA sequence: TGTGCCAGCAGCAAGGCGACGTGCACAGATACGCAGTATTTT. Translated: CASSKATCTDTQYF.

This clone was observed a single time. The J gene is TRBJ1-5, the V gene TRBV7-8; TRBD1 aligns across 11 bases. Trimming at V came to 5 bases and at J to 7 bases, leaving 10 bases not matched to a gene. The CDR3 consists of 16 residues. The germline V gene encodes CDR1 SGHVS and CDR2 FQNEAQ. The CDR3 sequence is CASSPRTGGAGQPQHF. The CDR3 nucleotides are TGTGCCAGCAGCCCCAGGACAGGGGGCGCAGGACAGCCCCAGCATTTT.

The rearrangement joins TRBV6-2 or TRBV6-3 to TRBJ2-5; 7 positions match TRBD1. The CDR3 contains 15 residues. Germline CDR1 reads MNHEY; CDR2 reads SVGEGT. V was clipped by 2 bases and J by 4 bases; unmatched bases: 7. The CDR3 DNA is TGTGCCAGCAGTTACGGGTTAGGGGGCGCAGAGACCCAGTACTTC. Its protein is CASSYGLGGAETQYF.

The gene calls are TRBV9 and TRBJ1-6; no clear D. V lost 6 bases, J lost 0 bases, and 16 bases lay in between. The CDR3 covers 17 residues. From germline, CDR1 is SGDLS and CDR2 YYNGEE. CDR3 protein: CASTPSWRSSYNSPLHF. DNA of the CDR3: TGTGCCAGCACCCCAAGTTGGCGGAGCTCCTATAATTCACCCCTCCACTTT.

V and J are TRBV4-1 and TRBJ2-3; 10 nucleotides agree with TRBD2. V trimming: 2 bases; J trimming: 4 bases; junction bases outside the gene matches: 6. Germline V gene data show CDR1 as MGHRA and CDR2 as YSYEKL. The CDR3 is made up of 16 amino acids. DNA for the CDR3: TGCGCCAGCAGCCAATTGGGACTAGCGTACGCAGATACGCAGTATTTT. Translation: CASSQLGLAYADTQYF.

The chain has TRBV11-3 and TRBJ2-7; 7 bases line up with TRBD1. CDR1 and CDR2 (germline): SGHNT, YENEEA. The CDR3 is made up of 12 amino acids. V shed 5 bases and J 9 bases; nucleotides not matched to a gene: 7. The CDR3 region is CASSGTADRQYF. CDR3 coding DNA: TGTGCCAGCAGCGGGACAGCGGATAGGCAGTACTTC.

This sequence joins TRBV19 and TRBJ2-7; D may be TRBD1 or TRBD2 (6 bases each). The CDR3 length is 13 residues. With 6 bases removed from V and 3 bases from J, the gap between germline ends came to 12 bases. Germline lookup yields CDR1 LNHDA and CDR2 SQIVND (reference sequence). CDR3: CASSRGLVYEQYF. Here the CDR3 DNA reads TGTGCCAGTAGCCGGGGGCTAGTCTACGAGCAGTACTTC.

The chain employs TRBV6-5 and TRBJ2-3; no reliable D call. Between the trimmed V and J ends, which lost 0 bases and 2 bases, there was a span of 6 bases. The CDR3 is made up of 14 amino acids. Germline values: CDR1 MNHEY, CDR2 SVGAGI. The CDR3 here is CASSYSQNTDTQYF. The DNA for the CDR3 is TGTGCCAGCAGTTACTCACAGAACACAGATACGCAGTATTTT.

The CDR3 region has the DNA TGTGCCAGCAGCCCGAATGCCGGGACAGGGTATGGCTACACCTTC. Its translation: CASSPNAGTGYGYTF. V usage is TRBV7-3 and J usage is TRBJ1-2, with TRBD1 matching 9 bases. V lost 5 bases, J lost 5 bases, and 9 bases stayed unmatched. The CDR3 covers 15 residues. Germline assignment: CDR1 SGHTA and CDR2 FQGTGA.

The chain combines TRBV28 with TRBJ2-1, with a tentative D call TRBD2 (5 bases). CDR3 length: 13 residues. The V end was cut by 5 bases, the J end by 5 bases, with 10 bases between. From germline, CDR1 is MDHEN and CDR2 SYDVKM. In DNA form, the CDR3 reads TGTGCCAGCAGTCTAGCAATGGACAATGAGCAGTTCTTC. Encoded protein: CASSLAMDNEQFF.

J is TRBJ1-5 and V is TRBV5-6; a possible D gene is TRBD1 (6 bases). Germline V gene lookup returns CDR1 SGHDT and CDR2 YYEEEE. The V gene lost 0 bases and the J gene lost 5 bases, with 15 bases spanning the gap. The length of the CDR3 is 16 residues. CDR3: CASSLAGPGEYQPQHF. The CDR3 DNA follows: TGTGCCAGCAGCTTGGCGGGACCAGGGGAATATCAGCCCCAGCATTTT.

The chain is built from TRBV6-5 and TRBJ1-2; no definite D call. The ends were cut back, 5 bases at V and 4 bases at J, with 11 bases in the middle. The CDR3 has 13 amino acids. Germline CDR1 reads MNHEY; CDR2 reads SVGAGI. CDR3 nucleotides: TGTGCCAGCAGTCGAGCAAGTGCCTATGGCTACACCTTC. Amino acids: CASSRASAYGYTF.

The rearrangement uses TRBV5-5 and TRBJ2-1; D is possibly TRBD2 (5 bases). CDR1 is SGHKS and CDR2 is YYEKEE in the germline V gene (reference sequence). The V end was cut by 1 base, the J end by 0 bases, with 8 bases between. This CDR3 has 15 amino acids. For the CDR3, the DNA is TGTGCCAGCAGCTTGATCGGGATCTCCTACAATGAGCAGTTCTTC. It translates to CASSLIGISYNEQFF.